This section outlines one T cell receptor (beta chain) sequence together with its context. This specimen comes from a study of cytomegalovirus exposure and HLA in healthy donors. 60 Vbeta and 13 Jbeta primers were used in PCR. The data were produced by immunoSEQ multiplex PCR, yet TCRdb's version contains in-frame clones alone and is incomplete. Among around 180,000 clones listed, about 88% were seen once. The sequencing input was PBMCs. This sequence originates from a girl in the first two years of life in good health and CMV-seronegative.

Written as DNA, the CDR3 is TGCGCCAGCAGCTTCCGGACAGGGGGCTGGACTGAAGCTTTCTTT. This gives the protein CASSFRTGGWTEAFF. The chain recombines TRBV5-1 with TRBJ1-1; 11 nucleotides match TRBD1. V gave up 2 bases and J gave up 5 bases; unmatched junction bases: 5. The CDR3 extends over 15 amino acids. From germline, CDR1 is SGHRS and CDR2 YFSETQ.